A selection of T cell receptor beta chains follows, all from one sample in a study of early stage breast cancer tumors. Profiled with immunoSEQ multiplex PCR; TCRdb holds only in-frame clones, not every one. The table shows 25,000 to 35,000 clones, with roughly 55% occurring only once. The sequenced sample was breast tumor tissue. All receptors come from a person aged 50 to 59 with breast cancer. Both conserved end residues are part of each CDR3. The D gene is left open where the match is weak. Rows may omit the clone size; those that give it use once, few, many or a size class.

v_call: TRBV9; clone_size: -; d_call: TRBD2; j_call: TRBJ2-1; cdr3_aa: CASSPPPLAGALTEQFF; cdr3_nt: TGTGCCAGCAGCCCCCCCCCTTTAGCGGGAGCTTTGACTGAGCAGTTCTTC
v_call: TRBV4-2; clone_size: -; d_call: TRBD1; j_call: TRBJ2-3; cdr3_aa: CASSLHTGGAGDTQYF; cdr3_nt: TGTGCCAGCAGCTTACACACAGGGGGCGCGGGAGATACGCAGTATTTT
v_call: TRBV9; clone_size: -; d_call: TRBD1; j_call: TRBJ2-7; cdr3_aa: CASSAGTGITPTDF; cdr3_nt: TGTGCCAGCAGCGCCGGGACAGGTATTACTCCCACAGACTTC
v_call: TRBV6-6; clone_size: -; d_call: -; j_call: TRBJ2-1; cdr3_aa: CASRVSTPSYNEQFF; cdr3_nt: TGTGCCAGCAGGGTATCTACCCCCTCCTACAATGAGCAGTTCTTC
v_call: TRBV21-1; clone_size: -; d_call: -; j_call: TRBJ2-1; cdr3_aa: CASSKVTEGQGAYNEQFF; cdr3_nt: TGTGCCAGCAGCAAAGTCACCGAGGGACAGGGAGCCTACAATGAGCAGTTCTTC
v_call: TRBV9; clone_size: -; d_call: -; j_call: TRBJ1-1; cdr3_aa: CATGRSDTEAFF; cdr3_nt: TGTGCCACAGGTCGCTCAGACACTGAAGCTTTCTTT
v_call: TRBV7-3; clone_size: many; d_call: -; j_call: TRBJ1-1; cdr3_aa: CASSPGANTEAFF; cdr3_nt: TGTGCCAGCAGCCCCGGGGCGAACACTGAAGCTTTCTTT
v_call: TRBV11-3; clone_size: -; d_call: TRBD1; j_call: TRBJ2-2; cdr3_aa: CASSLDDRDGTGELFF; cdr3_nt: TGTGCCAGCAGCTTAGATGACAGGGACGGGACCGGGGAGCTGTTTTTT
v_call: TRBV30; clone_size: -; d_call: TRBD2; j_call: TRBJ2-2; cdr3_aa: CAWTPSGGTGELFF; cdr3_nt: TGTGCCTGGACCCCTAGCGGGGGCACCGGGGAGCTGTTTTTT
v_call: TRBV7-6; clone_size: -; d_call: TRBD2; j_call: TRBJ2-1; cdr3_aa: CASSSLIPRTSDYNEQFF; cdr3_nt: TGTGCCAGCAGCTCACTAATCCCTCGGACTAGCGATTACAATGAGCAGTTCTTC
v_call: TRBV5-1; clone_size: once; d_call: -; j_call: TRBJ2-2; cdr3_aa: CASKFRDTNTGELFF; cdr3_nt: TGCGCCAGCAAATTCCGGGACACCAACACCGGGGAGCTGTTTTTT
v_call: TRBV27; clone_size: -; d_call: -; j_call: TRBJ1-2; cdr3_aa: CASSTISGGYTF; cdr3_nt: TGTGCCAGCAGTACCATCAGTGGAGGCTACACCTTC
v_call: TRBV7-2; clone_size: -; d_call: TRBD2; j_call: TRBJ2-7; cdr3_aa: CASSSRREGLYEQYF; cdr3_nt: TGTGCCAGCAGCTCCCGTCGGGAGGGCCTGTACGAGCAGTACTTC
v_call: TRBV9; clone_size: once; d_call: -; j_call: TRBJ2-1; cdr3_aa: CASSVDRATYNEQFF; cdr3_nt: TGTGCCAGCAGCGTAGACAGGGCTACATACAATGAGCAGTTCTTC